This T cell receptor (beta chain) came from a study of cytomegalovirus exposure and HLA in healthy donors. Turning to the study itself: Later analysis reported that the roughly 130 validation repertoires shared the platform of the approximately 690 first-cohort repertoires.

The CDR3 is 13 amino acids. Germline-derived CDR1 and CDR2 are LNHDA and SQIVND (reference sequence). Trimming stripped 7 bases from V and 8 bases from J, with 15 bases between. The data were produced by immunoSEQ multiplex PCR, yet TCRdb's version contains in-frame clones alone and is incomplete. Of under 200,000 clones listed, about 90% are singletons. Points from the study as a whole: Using the classifier, cytomegalovirus status was reportedly diagnosed with high specificity and sensitivity. In vitro data verified three CMV-associated chains as specific for CMV antigens.

This clone was found a few times. Its antigen is still unknown. The donors belonged to the approximately 120-subject validation cohort, separate from the roughly 670-subject first cohort. The J gene is TRBJ2-4, the V gene TRBV19; perhaps TRBD1 as D (5 bases). The material sequenced was PBMCs. The clonotype comes from a woman aged 18-29 years in good health and CMV-seropositive. The CDR3 sequence is CASKDNPGDIQYF. The CDR3 DNA is TGTGCCAGTAAGGACAACCCTGGGGACATTCAGTACTTC.